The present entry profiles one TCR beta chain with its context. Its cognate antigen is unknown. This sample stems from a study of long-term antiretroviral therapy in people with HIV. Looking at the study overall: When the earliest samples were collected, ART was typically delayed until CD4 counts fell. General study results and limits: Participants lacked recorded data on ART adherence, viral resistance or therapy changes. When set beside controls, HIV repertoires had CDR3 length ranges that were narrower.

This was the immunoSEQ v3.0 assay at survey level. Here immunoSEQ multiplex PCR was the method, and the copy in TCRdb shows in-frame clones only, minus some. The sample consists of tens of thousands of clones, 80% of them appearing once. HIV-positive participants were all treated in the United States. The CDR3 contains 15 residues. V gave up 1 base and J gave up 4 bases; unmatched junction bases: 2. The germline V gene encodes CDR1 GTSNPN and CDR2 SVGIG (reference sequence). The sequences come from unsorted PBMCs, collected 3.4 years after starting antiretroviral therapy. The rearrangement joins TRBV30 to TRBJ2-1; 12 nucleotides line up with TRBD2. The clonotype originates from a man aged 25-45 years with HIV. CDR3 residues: CAWSGGTSGYNEQFF. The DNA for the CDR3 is TGTGCCTGGAGTGGGGGGACTAGCGGGTACAATGAGCAGTTCTTC.